The present TCR beta chain was sequenced within a study of vaccination and CD4 T cells after COVID-19. For the study at large: Diagnosis preceded the drawing of post-COVID samples by a median 101 days (range 35 to 161). Stimulation of the cells used overlapping spike peptide pools from SARS-CoV-2 and from the common cold coronaviruses HCoV-NL63, HCoV-OC43 and HCoV-229E.

Cultured CD4+ T cell DNA was sequenced using the Oncomine TCR Beta short-read assay. TCRdb redid the calling of the PCR reads with MiXCR, one entry per CDR3 protein. This repertoire shows about 14,000 distinct CDR3 sequences, 40% to 65% found once; its top ten account for 10%. For this clonotype: Its target is not known.

Treatment defined: roughly ten-day PBMC culture with coronavirus spike peptide pools or control peptides (ViraFEST assay). ViraFEST grew antigen-specific T cells using peptide pools, then sequenced TCRs. The CDR3 is 15 amino acids. V was trimmed by 4 bases and J by 6 bases, leaving 19 bases between them. In germline, CDR1 is DFQATT, CDR2 SNEGSKA (reference sequence). The V and J genes are TRBV20-1 and TRBJ2-1, with D possibly called TRBD1 or TRBD2 (5 bases each). The sequence was obtained from a human donor who had recovered from COVID-19. Sequenced material: CD4+ T cells from blood, cultured in vitro. The CDR3 protein is CSANDGGQGRNEQFF. CDR3 DNA: TGCAGTGCTAACGATGGCGGGCAGGGCCGCAATGAGCAGTTCTTC.